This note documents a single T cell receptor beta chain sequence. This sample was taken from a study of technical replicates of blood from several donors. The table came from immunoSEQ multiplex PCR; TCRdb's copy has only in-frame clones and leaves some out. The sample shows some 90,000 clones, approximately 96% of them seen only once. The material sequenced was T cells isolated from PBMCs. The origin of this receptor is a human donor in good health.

The CDR3 region is CASSDTWDRDQPQHF. The CDR3 DNA sequence: TGTGCCAGCAGTGACACTTGGGACAGGGATCAGCCCCAGCATTTT. This sequence joins TRBV6-1 and TRBJ1-5; the match to TRBD1 covers 9 bases. The CDR3 contains 15 residues. After removal of 3 bases from V and 5 bases from J, the junction contained 5 bases not matched to a gene. CDR1 is MNHNS and CDR2 is SASEGT in the germline V gene.